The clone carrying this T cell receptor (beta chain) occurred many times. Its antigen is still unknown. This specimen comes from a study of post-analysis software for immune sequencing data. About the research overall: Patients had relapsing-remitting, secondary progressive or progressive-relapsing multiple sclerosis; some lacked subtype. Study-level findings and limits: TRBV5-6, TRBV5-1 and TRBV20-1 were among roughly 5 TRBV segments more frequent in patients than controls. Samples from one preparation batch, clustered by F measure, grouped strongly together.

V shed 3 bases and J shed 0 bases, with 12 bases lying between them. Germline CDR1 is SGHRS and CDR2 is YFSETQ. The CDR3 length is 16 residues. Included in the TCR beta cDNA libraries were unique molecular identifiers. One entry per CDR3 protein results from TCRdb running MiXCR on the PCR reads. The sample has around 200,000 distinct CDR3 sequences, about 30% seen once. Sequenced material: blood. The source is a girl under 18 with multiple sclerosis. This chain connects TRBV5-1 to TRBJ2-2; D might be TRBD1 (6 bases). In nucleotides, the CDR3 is TGCGCCAGCAGCTCGTATGGGGGCCCGAACACCGGGGAGCTGTTTTTT. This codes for CASSSYGGPNTGELFF.